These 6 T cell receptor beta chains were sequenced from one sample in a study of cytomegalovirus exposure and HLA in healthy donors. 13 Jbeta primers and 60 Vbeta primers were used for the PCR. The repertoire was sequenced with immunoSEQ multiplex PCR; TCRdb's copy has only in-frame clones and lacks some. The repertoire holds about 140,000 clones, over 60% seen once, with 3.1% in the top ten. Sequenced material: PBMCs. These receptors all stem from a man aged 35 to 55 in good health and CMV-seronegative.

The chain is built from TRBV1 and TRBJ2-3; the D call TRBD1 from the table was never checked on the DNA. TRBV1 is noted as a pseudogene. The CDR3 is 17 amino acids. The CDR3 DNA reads TGCACCAGCAGCCAACTCGGACAGGGCGGTATCACTGGTACGCAGTATTTT. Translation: CTSSQLGQGGITGTQYF.

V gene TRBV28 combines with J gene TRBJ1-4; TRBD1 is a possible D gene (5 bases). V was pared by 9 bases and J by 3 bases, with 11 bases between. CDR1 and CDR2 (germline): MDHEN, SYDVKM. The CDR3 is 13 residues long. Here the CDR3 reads CASQGIANEKLFF. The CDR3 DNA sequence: TGTGCCAGTCAGGGCATAGCTAATGAAAAACTGTTTTTT.

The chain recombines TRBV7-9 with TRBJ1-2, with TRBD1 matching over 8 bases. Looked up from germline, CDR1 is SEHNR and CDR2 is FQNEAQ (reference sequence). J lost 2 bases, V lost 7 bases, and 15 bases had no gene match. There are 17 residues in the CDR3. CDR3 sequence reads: CASIGTAGGVWNYGYTF. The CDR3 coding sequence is TGTGCCAGCATCGGGACCGCAGGGGGCGTATGGAACTATGGCTACACCTTC.

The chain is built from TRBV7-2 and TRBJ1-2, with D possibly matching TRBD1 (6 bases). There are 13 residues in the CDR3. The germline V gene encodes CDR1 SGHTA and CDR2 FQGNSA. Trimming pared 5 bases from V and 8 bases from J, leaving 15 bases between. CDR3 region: CASSPDRKQGYTF. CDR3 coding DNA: TGTGCCAGCAGCCCCGACAGGAAACAGGGCTACACCTTC.

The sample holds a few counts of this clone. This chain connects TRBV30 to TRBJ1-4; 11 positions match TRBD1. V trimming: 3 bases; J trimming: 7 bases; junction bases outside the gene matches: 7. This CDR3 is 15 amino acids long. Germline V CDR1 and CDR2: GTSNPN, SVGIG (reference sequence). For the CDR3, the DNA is TGTGCCTGGAGCGCCGGACAGGGGGCCTTTGAAAAACTGTTTTTT. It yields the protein CAWSAGQGAFEKLFF.

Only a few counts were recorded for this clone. The CDR3: CASIADSYEQYF. The CDR3 bases are TGTGCCAGTATAGCGGACTCCTACGAGCAGTACTTC. The rearrangement links TRBV19 to TRBJ2-7, with D tentatively TRBD2 (6 bases). Germline CDR1 is LNHDA and CDR2 is SQIVND (reference sequence). CDR3 length: 12 amino acids. Trimming left V 7 bases short and J 0 bases short, with 7 bases between.